These 4 T cell receptor beta chains originate from one sample sequenced in a study of T cells expressing NK-cell markers. TCRdb reworked the 5' RACE reads into one entry per CDR3 protein, no DNA. The sample shows about 180,000 distinct CDR3 sequences, and around a sixth sits with its ten largest clones. The specimen sequenced was blood T cells: a sorted CD56 or NKG2C T cell subset, CD4+ or CD8+ T cells, or bulk PBMC T cells (not recorded which). All receptors derive from a woman aged 18 to 75 in good health.

The gene calls are TRBV29-1 and TRBJ2-2. Germline-derived CDR1 and CDR2 are SQVTM and ANQGSEA. The CDR3 covers 14 residues. The CDR3 here is CSVGTTANTGELFF.

This chain uses TRBV5-1 with TRBJ1-1; TCRdb's D gene call, TRBD1, goes unchecked for lack of DNA. The germline gives CDR1 SGHRS, CDR2 YFSETQ. There are 14 residues in the CDR3. CDR3 amino acids: CASSLVPGDTEAFF. The variable domain in full, with the rest retrieved from reference TRBV5-1 and TRBJ1-1, is KAGVTQTPRYLIKTRGQQVTLSCSPISGHRSVSWYQQTPGQGLQFLFEYFSETQRNKGNFPGRFSGRQFSNSRSEMNVSTLELGDSALYLCASSLVPGDTEAFFGQGTRLTVV.

The chain has TRBV3-1 and TRBJ1-4; without DNA, the TCRdb call of TRBD1 cannot be checked. CDR1 and CDR2 (germline): LGHDT, YNNKEL (reference sequence). This CDR3 has 14 amino acids. CDR3 loop: CASSQGQRNEKLFF.

The chain joins TRBV7-8 to TRBJ1-2; TCRdb's D call, TRBD1, is unchecked because there is no DNA. CDR3 length equals 12 residues. Germline assignment: CDR1 SGHVS and CDR2 FQNEAQ. The CDR3 here is CASSFTGHGYTF.